This T cell receptor beta chain was sequenced for a study of blood T cell repertoires in COVID-19. Overall study context: The study drew acute and convalescent COVID-19 samples from the United States, Italy and Spain.

TCRdb keeps only in-frame clones here, not all; method: immunoSEQ multiplex PCR. The sample comprises around 240,000 clones, more than 70% of which are singletons, and over 2% rests with the top ten. Germline V gene sequence: CDR1 SGHRS, CDR2 YFSETQ. Trimming cost V 5 bases and J 1 base, with 12 bases left between them. The CDR3 spans 14 residues. This clone came up a few times. Participant ages covered roughly 18 to 89 years across around 25 US areas. Cohort placement rested on clinical history that participants reported themselves. Each recovered donor of Cohort 3 presented with two negative PCRs, clearance, or symptom resolution.

The specimen was PBMCs or T cells enriched from blood (not recorded which). The chain links TRBV5-1 to TRBJ1-1; TRBD1 is a possible D gene (6 bases). This clonotype originated in a woman aged 45-65 years who had recovered from COVID-19. CDR3 loop: CASRSGTWNTEAFF. The CDR3 DNA reads as TGCGCCAGCAGATCCGGGACATGGAACACTGAAGCTTTCTTT.